The text below deals with one TCR beta chain. The sample comes from a study of T cell changes during pregnancy in multiple sclerosis. Trimming cost V 1 base and J 6 bases, with 12 bases left between them. The germline CDR1 and CDR2 sequences are LGHNA and YNFKEQ. CDR3 length equals 15 residues. Data came from immunoSEQ multiplex PCR; TCRdb stores just in-frame clones and leaves some out. Among more than 90,000 clones listed, more than 85% were seen once. This rearrangement joins TRBV4-2 to TRBJ1-4, with a possible D match to TRBD1 (6 bases). Specimen: peripheral blood, collected in the second trimester of pregnancy. The clonotype comes from a female donor with multiple sclerosis, enrolled in a pregnancy study. Written as DNA, the CDR3 is TGTGCCAGCAGCCAAGCCGCAGGGGCGGATGAAAAACTGTTTTTT. This sequence encodes CASSQAAGADEKLFF.